The 21 T cell receptor beta chains presented below share a single source sample, sequenced in a study of blood T cell repertoires in COVID-19 (dated by TCRdb to about 2020). Library preparation was by the immunoSEQ multiplex PCR assay. In TCRdb, the immuneACCESS table is reduced to in-frame sequences with V and J assigned. These tables do not hold every clone; where another copy was compared, an unresolved V gene accounts for under half, and the others remain unexplained. A total of a few hundred thousand clones appear in this sample, roughly four fifths of them only once. The top ten constitute more than 1.5% of the sample. What was sequenced was peripheral blood. The origin of the receptors is a young man who had recovered from COVID-19.

About this clone: A much larger clone lies one base from this, so it may be a read error. The chain combines TRBV5-4 with TRBJ1-2; unclear D gene. CDR3 length equals 13 residues. In germline, CDR1 is SGHNT, CDR2 YYREEE (reference sequence). Trimming removed 0 bases at V and 2 bases at J, with 5 bases between. DNA for the CDR3: TGTGCCAGCAGCTTGGCGGAGAACTATGGCTACACCTTC. This sequence encodes CASSLAENYGYTF.

The chain recombines TRBV5-1 with TRBJ1-6, with 11 bases that match TRBD1. Trimming removed 8 bases from V and 7 bases from J; junction bases left unmatched: 8. Germline lookup yields CDR1 SGHRS and CDR2 YFSETQ. This CDR3 contains 15 residues. The CDR3 protein is CASRPGTGGNSPLHF. CDR3 nucleotide sequence: TGCGCCAGTCGTCCCGGGACAGGGGGAAATTCACCCCTCCACTTT.

This clone has a count of ten or more. This chain uses TRBV9 with TRBJ2-1, with 9 positions matching TRBD2. CDR1 is SGDLS and CDR2 is YYNGEE in the germline V gene. The CDR3 has 16 residues. With 1 base clipped from V and 6 bases from J, the junction kept 8 bases outside the gene matches. CDR3 region: CASSVRGGLASNEQFF. The CDR3 DNA is TGTGCCAGCAGCGTAAGGGGGGGACTAGCCTCCAATGAGCAGTTCTTC.

V gene TRBV3-1 (or the pseudogene TRBV3-2) combines with J gene TRBJ1-2; perhaps TRBD1 as D (5 bases). The CDR3 is made up of 12 amino acids. The V end lost 3 bases, the J end lost 5 bases, and 7 bases lay between the germline ends. CDR1 and CDR2 (germline): LGHDT, YNNKEL (reference sequence). CDR3 coding DNA: TGTGCCAGCAGCCACGGGGGTTATGGCTACACCTTC. Amino acid sequence: CASSHGGYGYTF.

The chain combines TRBV5-1 with TRBJ2-2; TRBD1 matches 11 bases. This CDR3 region has 17 residues. Germline values: CDR1 SGHRS, CDR2 YFSETQ. Trimming took 6 bases from V and 7 from J; bases not matched to a gene: 14. The CDR3 region is CASTKGRPGQGDGELFF. In DNA, the CDR3 is TGCGCCAGCACTAAGGGAAGACCGGGACAGGGGGACGGGGAGCTGTTTTTT.

V is TRBV7-8 and J is TRBJ2-3; tentatively, D is TRBD2 (6 bases). CDR1 SGHVS and CDR2 FQNEAQ come from the germline V gene. This CDR3 contains 13 residues. Trimming removed 5 bases at V and 9 bases at J, with 15 bases between. CDR3 in amino acids: CASSPTGESTQYF. DNA of the CDR3: TGTGCCAGCAGCCCGACGGGGGAGAGCACGCAGTATTTT.

Points on this clone: The junction and the germline gene differ at one end; a read error may be behind it. The chain couples TRBV18 to TRBJ1-1, with D unclear. The length of the CDR3 is 14 residues. CDR1 and CDR2 from the germline V gene are KGHSH and LQKENI. CDR3 residues: CASSPQNSGTEAFF. CDR3 DNA sequence: TGTGCCAGCTCCCCACAGAACTCCGGCACTGAAGCTTTCTTT.

J is TRBJ2-1 and V is TRBV6-1; 7 nucleotides match TRBD2. The V and J ends lost 1 base and 10 bases, in that order; junction bases with no gene match: 10. CDR1 is MNHNS, CDR2 SASEGT, per germline. The CDR3 is 15 amino acids. The CDR3 sequence is CASSEERDYNGEQFF. The CDR3, as DNA: TGTGCCAGCAGTGAAGAGAGGGACTACAATGGAGAGCAGTTCTTC.

The chain combines TRBV7-6 with TRBJ1-5, with 7 bases aligning to TRBD1. This CDR3 is built from 14 residues. V gave up 8 bases and J gave up 4 bases; unmatched junction bases: 8. In germline, CDR1 is SGHVS, CDR2 FNYEAQ. The CDR3 DNA reads as TGTGCCAGCGGGGCAGGGGGTAGAAATCAGCCCCAGCATTTT. Protein sequence: CASGAGGRNQPQHF.

The rearrangement uses TRBV5-1 and TRBJ2-5, with D possibly matching TRBD1 (7 bases). Trimming removed 4 bases from V and 0 bases from J, with 10 bases in between. The CDR3 has 14 residues. The germline V gene encodes CDR1 SGHRS and CDR2 YFSETQ. The CDR3 sequence: CASSRGTDQETQYF. In nucleotides, the CDR3 is TGCGCCAGCAGCCGGGGGACAGACCAAGAGACCCAGTACTTC.

This clone was recorded once. V gene TRBV28 combines with J gene TRBJ2-2; maybe TRBD2 (5 bases). The CDR3 is made up of 17 amino acids. Germline CDR1 is MDHEN and CDR2 is SYDVKM. Trimming removed 4 bases at V and 5 bases at J, with 20 bases between. CDR3: CASSSSGSDRGTGELFF. CDR3 nucleotides: TGTGCCAGCAGTTCAAGCGGTTCGGATCGAGGTACCGGGGAGCTGTTTTTT.

The chain joins TRBV5-4 to TRBJ2-5, with 12 bases aligning to TRBD2. V was clipped by 2 bases and J by 8 bases; unmatched bases: 19. Germline CDR1 is SGHNT and CDR2 is YYREEE (reference sequence). The CDR3 covers 19 residues. CDR3: CASSFVRTSGDPGRVTQYF. The DNA of the CDR3 is TGTGCCAGCAGCTTTGTTCGGACTAGCGGGGACCCGGGGAGGGTTACCCAGTACTTC.

The rearrangement uses TRBV5-1 and TRBJ1-3, with a weak D call TRBD1 (6 bases). CDR3 size: 16 residues. With 5 bases removed from V and 2 bases from J, the gap between germline ends came to 17 bases. Germline V gene data show CDR1 as SGHRS and CDR2 as YFSETQ. The CDR3 DNA is TGCGCCAGCAGATCAGGGGCAGGGAGCCCTGGAAACACCATATATTTT. Amino acid sequence: CASRSGAGSPGNTIYF.

The chain combines TRBV5-6 with TRBJ2-1; 10 positions agree with TRBD2. This CDR3 region has 16 residues. Germline lookup yields CDR1 SGHDT and CDR2 YYEEEE. V lost 4 bases and J lost 7; bases outside the gene matches: 11. CDR3 DNA sequence: TGTGCCAGCAGCCGTCTTCCGGGACTAGCGACGAATGAGCAGTTCTTC. It is translated as CASSRLPGLATNEQFF.

V and J are TRBV19 and TRBJ1-5; the D is unclear. Germline V lookup: CDR1 LNHDA, CDR2 SQIVND (reference sequence). The CDR3 sequence is 16 residues long. Deletions cut 4 bases from V and 2 bases from J, with 15 bases between. The CDR3 protein is CASSTPGFFGNQPQHF. CDR3 coding DNA: TGTGCCAGTAGTACCCCGGGGTTCTTTGGCAATCAGCCCCAGCATTTT.

This clone turned up a few times. V gene TRBV5-4 combines with J gene TRBJ1-2; tentative D call: TRBD1 (5 bases). The CDR3 length is 15 residues. V lost 2 bases and J 4 bases, leaving 15 bases between the germline ends. Germline values: CDR1 SGHNT, CDR2 YYREEE (reference sequence). The CDR3 protein is CASSFLQGAAYGYTF. The CDR3 DNA sequence: TGTGCCAGCAGCTTCTTGCAAGGGGCGGCCTATGGCTACACCTTC.

The sample holds one count of this clone. J is TRBJ2-2 and V is TRBV13; D gene unclear. The germline CDR1 and CDR2 sequences are PRHDT and FYEKMQ (reference sequence). V was trimmed by 4 bases and J by 3 bases, leaving 9 bases between them. This CDR3 spans 14 amino acids. The CDR3 DNA sequence: TGTGCCAGCAGCTCTCAGGCTCACACCGGGGAGCTGTTTTTT. Amino acid sequence: CASSSQAHTGELFF.

Here the CDR3 DNA reads TGTGCCAGCAGTAGGGACAAGGCTAATGAAAAACTGTTTTTT. Its translation is CASSRDKANEKLFF. This chain links TRBV2 with TRBJ1-4; D perhaps matches TRBD1 (6 bases). The CDR3 has 14 residues. The ends were cut back, 5 bases at V and 3 bases at J, with 10 bases in the middle. Germline lookup yields CDR1 SNHLY and CDR2 FYNNEI.

The rearrangement joins TRBV4-1 to TRBJ2-2; TRBD1 matches at 7 bases. V lost 6 bases to trimming and J lost 1 base; unmatched junction nucleotides: 2. CDR3 length equals 14 residues. Germline lookup yields CDR1 MGHRA and CDR2 YSYEKL. This CDR3 is CASSQGENTGELFF. Written as DNA, the CDR3 is TGCGCCAGCAGTCAGGGGGAGAACACCGGGGAGCTGTTTTTT.

As regards this clone: Other DNA sequences within the sample encode an identical CDR3. The J gene is TRBJ2-5, the V gene TRBV5-4; 16 positions match TRBD2. Germline CDR1 is SGHNT and CDR2 is YYREEE (reference sequence). V shed 4 bases and J 5 bases; nucleotides not matched to a gene: 8. This CDR3 is 17 amino acids long. In DNA form, the CDR3 reads TGTGCCAGCAGCCCCGGGACTAGCGGGGGGGCCGTGGAGACCCAGTACTTC. Its protein is CASSPGTSGGAVETQYF. Together with reference TRBV5-4 and TRBJ2-5, the CDR3 gives the full variable domain: ETGVTQSPTHLIKTRGQQVTLRCSSQSGHNTVSWYQQALGQGPQFIFQYYREEENGRGNFPPRFSGLQFPNYSSELNVNALELDDSALYLCASSPGTSGGAVETQYFGPGTRLLVL.

The CDR3 here is CASSLGQDRGYGYTF. The CDR3 DNA follows: TGTGCCAGCAGCTTAGGCCAGGACAGGGGCTATGGCTACACCTTC. The chain carries TRBV7-8 and TRBJ1-2; 9 positions agree with TRBD1. The germline gives CDR1 SGHVS, CDR2 FQNEAQ. The V segment lost 1 base and the J segment 4 bases; nucleotides outside the gene matches: 4. The length of the CDR3 is 15 residues.